The sequence of this T cell receptor (beta chain) was determined in a study of response to subunit inactivated influenza vaccine. The V end was cut by 1 base, the J end by 3 bases, with 10 bases between. Per the germline V gene, CDR1 is SGHTA and CDR2 is FQGNSA. The CDR3 is 15 residues long. As for this clonotype: Its cognate antigen is unknown.

TCRdb called the RT-PCR reads again in MiXCR, with one record for every CDR3 protein. Of about 520,000 distinct CDR3 sequences in the sample, about 25% were seen once. Points from the study as a whole: The authors suggested that every seasonal influenza vaccination recruits few new T cells.

Sequencing used CD4+ T cells sorted from PBMCs, obtained around 5 days after vaccination. V and J are TRBV7-2 and TRBJ1-5; TRBD1 is a possible D gene (5 bases). The sequence was obtained from a man aged 45-65 years who received an inactivated influenza vaccine. CDR3 coding DNA: TGTGCCAGCAGCTTAGAGTGGGGGAACAATCAGCCCCAGCATTTT. This translates into CASSLEWGNNQPQHF.